The following is a T cell receptor (beta chain) sequence with its context. No antigen is known for it. This sample is drawn from a study of response to subunit inactivated influenza vaccine. General study findings and limits: Each seasonal flu vaccination may recruit only limited new T cells, authors suggested.

TCRdb re-derived calls from the RT-PCR reads in MiXCR, one entry per CDR3 protein. The sample lists hundreds of thousands of distinct CDR3 sequences; roughly 15% were seen once. Germline V gene sequence: CDR1 SGHDN, CDR2 FVKESK. The CDR3 extends over 13 amino acids. Unmatched junction bases numbered 4, after V lost 4 bases and J lost 7 bases. The V gene is TRBV14, the J gene TRBJ2-1; 7 positions match TRBD2. The sample consisted of PBMCs from blood, taken 14 to 15 days before vaccination. This sequence originates from a man aged 50-59 years who received an inactivated influenza vaccine. In DNA form, the CDR3 reads TGTGCCAGCAGCCCCAGACTAGCAAATGAGCAGTTCTTC. As protein: CASSPRLANEQFF.